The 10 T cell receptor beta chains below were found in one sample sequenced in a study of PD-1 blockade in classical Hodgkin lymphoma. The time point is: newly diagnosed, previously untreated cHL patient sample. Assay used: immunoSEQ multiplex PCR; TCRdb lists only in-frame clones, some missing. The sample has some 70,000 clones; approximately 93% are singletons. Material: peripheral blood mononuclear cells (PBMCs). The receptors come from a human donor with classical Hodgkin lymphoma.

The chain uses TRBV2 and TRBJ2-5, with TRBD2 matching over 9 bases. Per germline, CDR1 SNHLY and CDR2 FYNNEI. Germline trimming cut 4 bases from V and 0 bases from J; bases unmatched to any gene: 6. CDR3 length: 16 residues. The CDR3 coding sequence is TGTGCCAGCAGTGTTGGGGTAGCGGGAGACCAAGAGACCCAGTACTTC. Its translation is CASSVGVAGDQETQYF.

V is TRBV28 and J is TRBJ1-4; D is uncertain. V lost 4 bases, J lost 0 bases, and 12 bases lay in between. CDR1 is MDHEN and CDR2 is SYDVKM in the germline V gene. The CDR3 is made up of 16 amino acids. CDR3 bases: TGTGCCAGCAGTTCCCAGCGAGGAGCAACTAATGAAAAACTGTTTTTT. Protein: CASSSQRGATNEKLFF.

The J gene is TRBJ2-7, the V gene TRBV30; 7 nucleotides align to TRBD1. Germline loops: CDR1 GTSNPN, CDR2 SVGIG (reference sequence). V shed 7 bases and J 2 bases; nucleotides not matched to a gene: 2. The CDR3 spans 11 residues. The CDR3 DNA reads TGTGCCTTGACAGGGACCTACGAGCAGTACTTC. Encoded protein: CALTGTYEQYF.

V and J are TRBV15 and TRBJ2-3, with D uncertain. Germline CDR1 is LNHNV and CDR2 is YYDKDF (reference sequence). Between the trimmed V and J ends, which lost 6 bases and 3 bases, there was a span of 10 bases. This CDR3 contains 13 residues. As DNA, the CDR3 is TGTGCCACCAGTCGTGCCTATACAGATACGCAGTATTTT. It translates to CATSRAYTDTQYF.

The CDR3: CASSLVGSMGTDTQYF. In DNA, the CDR3 is TGTGCCAGCAGCTTAGTAGGGAGTATGGGCACAGATACGCAGTATTTT. The chain uses TRBV7-6 and TRBJ2-3; D might be TRBD2 (5 bases). The CDR3 has 16 amino acids. Germline-derived CDR1 and CDR2 are SGHVS and FNYEAQ. Trimming took 1 base from V and 1 from J, leaving 12 bases between them.

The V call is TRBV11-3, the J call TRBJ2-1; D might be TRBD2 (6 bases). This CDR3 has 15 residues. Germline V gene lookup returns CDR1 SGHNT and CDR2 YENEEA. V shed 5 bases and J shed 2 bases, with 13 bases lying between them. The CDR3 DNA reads TGTGCCAGCAGCCTGTCCCGGGAGCCCTACAATGAGCAGTTCTTC. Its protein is CASSLSREPYNEQFF.

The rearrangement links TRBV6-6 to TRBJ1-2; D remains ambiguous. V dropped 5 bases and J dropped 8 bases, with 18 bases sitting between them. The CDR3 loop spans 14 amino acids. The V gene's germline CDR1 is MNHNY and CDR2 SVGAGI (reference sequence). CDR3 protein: CASSPERSYRGYTF. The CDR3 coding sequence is TGTGCCAGCAGTCCCGAACGGTCCTATCGGGGCTACACCTTC.

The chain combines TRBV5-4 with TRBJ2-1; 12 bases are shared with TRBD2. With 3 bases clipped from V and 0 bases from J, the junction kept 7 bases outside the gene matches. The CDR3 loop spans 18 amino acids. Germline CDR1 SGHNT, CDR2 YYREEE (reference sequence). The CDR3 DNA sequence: TGTGCCAGCAGCTCACTAGCGGGGGGCAAGTCCTCCTACAATGAGCAGTTCTTC. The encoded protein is CASSSLAGGKSSYNEQFF.

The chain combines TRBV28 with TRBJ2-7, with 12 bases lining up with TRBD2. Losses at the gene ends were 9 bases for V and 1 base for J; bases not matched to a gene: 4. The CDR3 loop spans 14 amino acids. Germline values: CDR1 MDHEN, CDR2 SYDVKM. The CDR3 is CASGLAGWSYEQYF. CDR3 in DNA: TGTGCCAGTGGACTAGCGGGATGGTCCTACGAGCAGTACTTC.

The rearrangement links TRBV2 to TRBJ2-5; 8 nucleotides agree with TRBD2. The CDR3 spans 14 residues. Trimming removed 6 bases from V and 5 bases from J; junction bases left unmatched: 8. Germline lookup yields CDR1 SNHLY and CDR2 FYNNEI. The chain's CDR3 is CASSRREAHETQYF. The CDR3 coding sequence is TGTGCCAGCAGCCGGCGGGAGGCCCACGAGACCCAGTACTTC.